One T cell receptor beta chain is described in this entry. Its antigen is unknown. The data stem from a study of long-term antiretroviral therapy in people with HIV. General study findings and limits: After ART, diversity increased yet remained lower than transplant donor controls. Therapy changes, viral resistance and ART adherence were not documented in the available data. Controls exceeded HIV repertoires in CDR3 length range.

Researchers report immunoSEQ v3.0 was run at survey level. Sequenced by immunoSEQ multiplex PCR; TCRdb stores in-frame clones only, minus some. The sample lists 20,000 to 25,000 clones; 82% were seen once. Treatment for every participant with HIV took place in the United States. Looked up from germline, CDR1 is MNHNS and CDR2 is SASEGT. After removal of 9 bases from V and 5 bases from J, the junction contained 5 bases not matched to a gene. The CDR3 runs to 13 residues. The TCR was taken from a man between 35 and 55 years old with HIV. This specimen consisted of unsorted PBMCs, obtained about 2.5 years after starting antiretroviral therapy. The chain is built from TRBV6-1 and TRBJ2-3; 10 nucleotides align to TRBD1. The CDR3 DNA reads TGTGCCAGTGGGACAGGGGAGGAAGATACGCAGTATTTT. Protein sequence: CASGTGEEDTQYF.